What follows are 7 T cell receptor beta chains derived from one specimen sequenced in a study of blood T cell repertoires in COVID-19. Assay used: immunoSEQ multiplex PCR; TCRdb lists only in-frame clones, some missing. The table shows about 310,000 clones, with 90% occurring only once. The sequenced material came from peripheral blood. Receptors originate from a woman aged 40 to 55 with COVID-19, enrolled during active disease.

This clone is a singleton in its sample. The CDR3 is CASSRLAGNTDTQYF. The DNA of the CDR3 is TGTGCCAGCAGCCGACTAGCGGGAAACACAGATACGCAGTATTTT. This sequence joins TRBV3-1 (or the pseudogene TRBV3-2) and TRBJ2-3, with 11 bases aligning to TRBD2. CDR1 LGHDT and CDR2 YNNKEL come from the germline V gene (reference sequence). J lost 2 bases, V lost 4 bases, and 2 bases had no gene match. This CDR3 has 15 amino acids.

The rearrangement links TRBV7-8 to TRBJ1-1; D unresolved. Trimming took off 2 bases at V and 4 bases at J, with 14 bases between the two ends. The CDR3 length is 15 residues. Germline V gene sequence: CDR1 SGHVS, CDR2 FQNEAQ. DNA for the CDR3: TGTGCCAGCAGCTTACCGACTGCCTCGGGCACTGAAGCTTTCTTT. Its protein product is CASSLPTASGTEAFF.

CDR3 sequence reads: CASSLAGGPVGELFF. The CDR3, as DNA: TGTGCCAGCAGCTTAGCGGGAGGGCCGGTCGGGGAGCTGTTTTTT. The chain links TRBV7-3 to TRBJ2-2, with 9 bases fitting TRBD2. The V and J ends lost 2 bases and 7 bases, in that order; junction bases with no gene match: 5. This CDR3 comprises 15 residues. CDR1 and CDR2 from the germline V gene are SGHTA and FQGTGA. Full variable domain (remainder filled in from reference TRBV7-3 and TRBJ2-2): GAGVSQTPSNKVTEKGKYVELRCDPISGHTALYWYRQSLGQGPEFLIYFQGTGAADDSGLPNDRFFAVRPEGSVSTLKIQRTERGDSAVYLCASSLAGGPVGELFFGEGSRLTVL.

The gene calls are TRBV6-4 and TRBJ1-1, with D perhaps matching TRBD1 (6 bases). There are 13 residues in the CDR3. Trimming removed 2 bases from V and 9 bases from J, with 13 bases in between. Germline lookup yields CDR1 MRHNA and CDR2 SNTAGT. The CDR3 bases are TGTGCCAGCAGTGACGAACAGGGACTAAAAGCTTTCTTT. This sequence encodes CASSDEQGLKAFF.

The chain employs TRBV7-9 and TRBJ1-2; no reliable D call. CDR3 length equals 15 residues. The V end was cut by 3 bases, the J end by 8 bases, with 19 bases between. Germline CDR1 reads SEHNR; CDR2 reads FQNEAQ (reference sequence). CDR3: CASSFGQRPPEGYTF. CDR3 DNA: TGTGCCAGCAGCTTTGGGCAAAGGCCCCCCGAGGGCTACACCTTC.

The V and J genes are TRBV27 and TRBJ1-5, with no clear D. There are 14 residues in the CDR3. V shed 5 bases and J shed 2 bases, with 10 bases lying between them. The germline gives CDR1 MNHEY, CDR2 SMNVEV (reference sequence). The CDR3 spells CASSVNRGNQPQHF. The CDR3 DNA reads TGTGCCAGCAGTGTCAACAGAGGCAATCAGCCCCAGCATTTT.

For this clone: This sample also contains other DNA sequences that code for the same CDR3. V is TRBV19 and J is TRBJ1-1; no clear D. Germline V lookup: CDR1 LNHDA, CDR2 SQIVND (reference sequence). V was pared by 4 bases and J by 1 base, with 4 bases between. The CDR3 runs 12 residues. CDR3 bases: TGTGCCAGTAGTAGACAGAACACTGAAGCTTTCTTT. Its protein product is CASSRQNTEAFF.